The TCR beta chain under discussion was sequenced for a study of OX40 agonist ivuxolimab in advanced cancers. The overall study: Melanoma, hepatocellular carcinoma, head and neck or renal cell cancer occurred in dose-escalation patients.

Using immunoSEQ multiplex PCR, the repertoire was profiled, and TCRdb retains in-frame clones only, with some absent. The data hold tens of thousands of clones, with around 77% observed a single time. This clone was found once. Between the trimmed V and J ends, which lost 5 bases and 0 bases, there was a span of 5 bases. CDR3 length equals 12 residues. Germline CDR1 reads SGHRS; CDR2 reads YFSETQ. The sequencing here drew on CD4+ or CD8+ T cells sorted from blood, taken in a trial of the OX40 agonist ivuxolimab. J is TRBJ2-5 and V is TRBV5-1; unclear D gene. This TCR came from an adult with an advanced solid tumor such as melanoma, head and neck, liver or kidney cancer. In nucleotides, the CDR3 is TGCGCCAGCAGGCGGAACCAAGAGACCCAGTACTTC. Protein sequence: CASRRNQETQYF.